This TCR beta chain is drawn from a study of cytomegalovirus exposure and HLA in healthy donors. The study's findings and limits: It was in a later analysis that TCR association rates were seen to vary by HLA locus, highest for DRB1 and lowest for HLA-C. According to an earlier analysis, most TCR beta V segments yielded productive rearrangements about 87% or about 30% of the time.

This clone has just a few counts. The antigen remains undetermined. Germline V gene sequence: CDR1 LNHDA, CDR2 SQIVND (reference sequence). V lost 3 bases and J lost 5, with 13 bases in between. The CDR3 is 15 residues long. Healthy bone marrow donors made up the donor group. This PCR relied on a set of 60 Vbeta primers and 13 Jbeta primers. The repertoire was sequenced with immunoSEQ multiplex PCR; TCRdb's copy has only in-frame clones and lacks some. The sample lists around 200,000 clones, around 70% occurring once. Source material: PBMCs. The chain uses TRBV19 and TRBJ2-2, with a tentative D call TRBD2 (5 bases). The TCR sequence derives from a man aged 35-49 years in good health and CMV-seropositive. CDR3 sequence (DNA): TGTGCCAGTAGTATTCAAGGACTTGCTACCGGGGAGCTGTTTTTT. Translation gives CASSIQGLATGELFF. Full variable domain (rest looked up from reference TRBV19 and TRBJ2-2): DGGITQSPKYLFRKEGQNVTLSCEQNLNHDAMYWYRQDPGQGLRLIYYSQIVNDFQKGDIAEGYSVSREKKESFPLTVTSAQKNPTAFYLCASSIQGLATGELFFGEGSRLTVL.